The entry below gives a single T cell receptor (beta chain) sequence along with its context. The ends lost 4 bases at V and 4 bases at J; junction bases unmatched: 6. This CDR3 comprises 15 residues. CDR1 is LGHDT and CDR2 is YNNKEL in the germline V gene (reference sequence). These data belong to a study of blood T cell repertoires in COVID-19. Whole-study context: Acute and convalescent COVID-19 specimens originated in the United States, Italy and Spain.

Per the study methods: Estimation of nucleated cell counts was performed using reference gene primer amplification. Sequenced by immunoSEQ multiplex PCR; TCRdb stores in-frame clones only, minus some. From that table come the V and J calls and clone size; the DNA was used to work out D and trimming. Found here are a few hundred thousand clones, 82% of them singletons; the top ten hold roughly 8.2%. Seattle enrolled patients during active infection and tracked them longitudinally. Sequencing used peripheral blood. The receptor was isolated from an elderly woman with COVID-19, enrolled during active disease. V gene TRBV3-1 (or the pseudogene TRBV3-2) combines with J gene TRBJ1-4, with 7 bases that match TRBD1. The CDR3 is CASSRKGAVNEKLFF. DNA for the CDR3: TGTGCCAGCAGCCGGAAGGGGGCCGTTAATGAAAAACTGTTTTTT.